The clone carrying this T cell receptor (beta chain) was observed many times. The data were taken from a study of T cells in Graves' hyperthyroidism and ophthalmopathy. Patients aged 18 to 65 had newly diagnosed hyperthyroidism lasting under 2 months. Initially, at the first diagnosis of hyperthyroidism and before any ophthalmopathy symptoms, blood was sampled. Isolation of PBMCs was performed on around 9.3 ml fresh peripheral blood. There were TCR beta CDR3 regions amplified from RNA transcripts. Primed by the HTBI set, a first-round RT-PCR was run on the TCR CDR3. In TCRdb, the multiplex PCR reads were re-called with MiXCR into one record per CDR3 protein. The repertoire consists of about 400,000 distinct CDR3 sequences, with about 15% occurring once and the leading ten covering 28%. The source material was blood. The sequence derives from a woman aged 18-29 years with Graves' hyperthyroidism that later progressed to Graves' ophthalmopathy.

This CDR3 reads CASSLGGQGANSPLHF. The CDR3 nucleotides read TGTGCCAGCAGCTTGGGTGGGCAGGGGGCTAATTCACCCCTCCACTTT. The chain links TRBV13 to TRBJ1-6, with 8 bases identical to TRBD1. The CDR3 length is 16 residues. V was pared by 3 bases and J by 6 bases, with 7 bases of the junction left unmatched. The germline gives CDR1 PRHDT, CDR2 FYEKMQ (reference sequence).